This record concerns one TCR beta chain sequence. Its antigen is not known. The junction had 15 bases not matched to a gene; V was cut back by 8 bases and J by 0 bases. This CDR3 is 19 amino acids long. The germline V gene has CDR1 SGHNT and CDR2 YYREEE (reference sequence). Libraries were prepared by immunoSEQ multiplex PCR; TCRdb keeps only in-frame clonotypes and omits some of them. Among around 31,000 clones listed, approximately 68% were seen once. Sequencing followed a ViraFEST assay step that expanded antigen-specific CD4+ T cells with viral peptide pools. Following 10 days of culture, CD4+ T cells were isolated. The sample comes from a study of vaccination effects on CD4 cells after COVID-19. General study findings and limits: The study found marked clonal contraction of infection- and vaccine-induced clones late after vaccination. Few convalescent patients were included, and no early post-infection timepoints were sampled.

The TCR was taken from a human donor who received a COVID-19 vaccine. The sample here was CD4+ T cells from PBMCs cultured with HCoV-229E spike peptides, taken before COVID-19 vaccination. The chain uses TRBV5-4 and TRBJ2-1; 12 bases are a match to TRBD2. This CDR3 reads CASRRTSGMASSSYNEQFF. CDR3 in DNA: TGTGCCAGTCGCCGGACTAGCGGGATGGCTTCGAGCTCCTACAATGAGCAGTTCTTC. Full variable domain (outside the CDR3, taken from reference TRBV5-4 and TRBJ2-1): ETGVTQSPTHLIKTRGQQVTLRCSSQSGHNTVSWYQQALGQGPQFIFQYYREEENGRGNFPPRFSGLQFPNYSSELNVNALELDDSALYLCASRRTSGMASSSYNEQFFGPGTRLTVL.